The rows below give T cell receptor beta chains drawn from one sample of a study of blood T cell repertoires in COVID-19. Here immunoSEQ multiplex PCR was the method, and the copy in TCRdb shows in-frame clones only, minus some. The sample includes 140,000 to 150,000 clones, 82% of them seen just once. Sequenced material: peripheral blood. Receptors were obtained from a human donor with acute or convalescent COVID-19. The donor label of this sample is uncertain. Each CDR3 is given with its conserved first and last residue. D genes are given only for firm matches. A clone size is listed for some rows: how often the clone was seen (once, few, many), or a class if it is expanded.

few,TRBJ2-1,TRBV7-9,-,CASRPRHPENEQFF,TGTGCCAGCAGGCCCCGACATCCAGAGAATGAGCAGTTCTTC
-,TRBJ1-2,TRBV30,TRBD1,CAWSGTGYGYTF,TGTGCCTGGAGTGGGACAGGCTATGGCTACACCTTC
-,TRBJ2-3,TRBV4-3,-,CASSQVLSTDTQYF,TGCGCCAGCAGCCAAGTACTGAGCACAGATACGCAGTATTTT
-,TRBJ2-6,TRBV15,-,CATSLTPANVLTF,TGTGCCACCAGCTTAACACCGGCCAACGTCCTGACTTTC
-,TRBJ1-5,TRBV2,TRBD1,CASSEWRTGNQPQHF,TGTGCCAGCAGTGAATGGCGGACAGGGAATCAGCCCCAGCATTTT
-,TRBJ2-1,TRBV15,TRBD2,CATSSHSGGAYNEQFF,TGTGCCACCAGCAGCCATAGCGGGGGGGCCTACAATGAGCAGTTCTTC
-,TRBJ2-7,TRBV15,TRBD1,CATSMGYAGTGAYEQYF,TGTGCCACCAGCATGGGGTACGCCGGGACAGGGGCCTACGAGCAGTACTTC
-,TRBJ1-1,TRBV7-9,-,CASSAYSNTEAFF,TGTGCCAGCAGCGCATACAGTAACACTGAAGCTTTCTTT
-,TRBJ1-2,TRBV4-1,TRBD1,CASSHPDREWYGYTF,TGCGCCAGCAGCCACCCGGACAGGGAATGGTATGGCTACACCTTC
few,TRBJ1-1,TRBV19,-,CASSISGENTEAFF,TGTGCCAGTAGTATTTCGGGGGAGAACACTGAAGCTTTCTTT
-,TRBJ2-4,TRBV30,-,CAGNVGEANIQYF,TGTGCCGGAAATGTTGGGGAGGCAAACATTCAGTACTTC
-,TRBJ1-2,TRBV6-5,TRBD1,CASTPDRGGNYGYTF,TGTGCCAGCACTCCGGACAGGGGTGGTAACTATGGCTACACCTTC
few,TRBJ2-7,TRBV18,-,CASSPVGVYEQYF,TGTGCCAGCTCACCCGTGGGAGTCTACGAGCAGTACTTC
-,TRBJ2-5,TRBV11-2,TRBD2,CASSFMTSGGGETQYF,TGTGCCAGCAGCTTCATGACTAGCGGGGGAGGAGAGACCCAGTACTTC
-,TRBJ1-6,TRBV28,-,CASSNLHRPAPLHF,TGTGCCAGCAGCAATCTGCACAGGCCCGCACCCCTCCACTTT
-,TRBJ1-6,TRBV29-1,TRBD1,CSARGTDNSPLHF,TGCAGCGCTAGGGGGACAGATAATTCACCCCTCCACTTT
-,TRBJ1-1,TRBV18,-,CASSPRGGEGTEAFF,TGTGCCAGCTCACCACGTGGAGGGGAGGGAACTGAAGCTTTCTTT
-,TRBJ2-2,TRBV10-3,TRBD2,CAIIKERESGELFF,TGTGCCATCATCAAAGAGCGGGAGTCCGGGGAGCTGTTTTTT
-,TRBJ1-4,TRBV27,-,CASSYGGGREKLFF,TGTGCCAGCAGTTATGGGGGAGGTCGGGAAAAACTGTTTTTT
-,TRBJ1-1,TRBV5-4,TRBD1,CASRRDRGPNTEAFF,TGTGCCAGCAGGAGGGACAGGGGTCCCAACACTGAAGCTTTCTTT
-,TRBJ1-1,TRBV29-1,-,CSSTAGGNTEAFF,TGCAGCTCGACGGCCGGGGGGAACACTGAAGCTTTCTTT
-,TRBJ2-1,TRBV5-5,TRBD2,CASRPSGGSPIWDEQFF,TGTGCCAGCAGGCCTAGCGGGGGGTCGCCCATTTGGGATGAGCAGTTCTTC
few,TRBJ2-2,TRBV19,TRBD1,CASSIGTGGQKNGELFF,TGTGCCAGTAGTATCGGGACAGGGGGCCAAAAAAACGGGGAGCTGTTTTTT
-,TRBJ2-5,TRBV7-3,TRBD2,CASSLKGASGGYQETQYF,TGTGCCAGCAGCTTAAAAGGTGCCAGCGGGGGCTATCAAGAGACCCAGTACTTC
few,TRBJ2-1,TRBV29-1,-,CSVGTGGYEQFF,TGCAGCGTTGGCACAGGAGGGTATGAGCAGTTCTTC
-,TRBJ1-1,TRBV2,-,CASQVSGANTEAFF,TGTGCCAGCCAAGTTTCAGGGGCGAACACTGAAGCTTTCTTT
few,TRBJ2-2,TRBV4-1,-,CASSQVGDTPNTGELFF,TGCGCCAGCAGCCAAGTCGGGGACACCCCAAACACCGGGGAGCTGTTTTTT
-,TRBJ2-3,TRBV7-9,TRBD1,CASSSQGAGRDTQYF,TGTGCCAGCAGTTCACAGGGGGCGGGGAGAGATACGCAGTATTTT
-,TRBJ1-2,TRBV3-1/TRBV3-2,-,CASSQVRGHYGYTF,TGTGCCAGCAGCCAAGTACGGGGTCACTATGGCTACACCTTC
-,TRBJ1-1,TRBV19,-,CASSTITGINTEAFF,TGTGCCAGTAGTACGATTACAGGGATCAACACTGAAGCTTTCTTT
once,TRBJ1-3,TRBV13,-,CASSAASGSGNTIYF,TGTGCCAGCAGCGCAGCGTCGGGGTCCGGAAACACCATATATTTT
-,TRBJ1-6,TRBV30,-,CASSPPRSSYNSPLHF,TGTGCCTCTAGCCCCCCCCGGAGCTCCTATAATTCACCCCTCCACTTT
-,TRBJ2-2,TRBV18,TRBD1,CASSLGQGNTGELFF,TGTGCCAGCTCGCTCGGACAGGGGAACACCGGGGAGCTGTTTTTT
-,TRBJ2-3,TRBV7-2,TRBD1,CASSLQGARGTDTQYF,TGTGCCAGCAGCTTACAGGGGGCGAGGGGCACAGATACGCAGTATTTT
-,TRBJ2-2,TRBV6-5,TRBD1,CAGRDRVNTGELFF,TGTGCCGGACGGGACAGGGTCAACACCGGGGAGCTGTTTTTT
-,TRBJ1-5,TRBV28,-,CASSLSGTVLVQPQHF,TGTGCCAGCAGTTTATCCGGGACTGTTTTGGTTCAGCCCCAGCATTTT
-,TRBJ1-4,TRBV5-1,-,CASSSRGANEKLFF,TGCGCCAGCAGCTCCAGGGGTGCTAATGAAAAACTGTTTTTT
-,TRBJ2-7,TRBV7-8,TRBD2,CASSFPSTSGGTSLSYEQYF,TGTGCCAGCAGCTTTCCATCTACTAGCGGGGGGACATCTCTCTCCTACGAGCAGTACTTC